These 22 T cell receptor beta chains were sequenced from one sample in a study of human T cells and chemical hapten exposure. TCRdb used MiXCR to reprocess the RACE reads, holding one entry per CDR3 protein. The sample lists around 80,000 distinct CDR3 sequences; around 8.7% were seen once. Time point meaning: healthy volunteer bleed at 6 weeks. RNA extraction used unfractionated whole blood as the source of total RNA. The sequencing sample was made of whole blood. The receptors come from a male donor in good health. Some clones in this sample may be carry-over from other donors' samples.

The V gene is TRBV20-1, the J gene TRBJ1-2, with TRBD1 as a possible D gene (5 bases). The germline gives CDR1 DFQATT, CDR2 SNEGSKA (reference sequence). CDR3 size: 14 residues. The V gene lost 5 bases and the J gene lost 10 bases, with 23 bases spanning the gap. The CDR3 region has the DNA TGCAGTGCTCTAGGCCTCAGGGAATCTACACCCTACACCTTC. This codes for CSALGLRESTPYTF.

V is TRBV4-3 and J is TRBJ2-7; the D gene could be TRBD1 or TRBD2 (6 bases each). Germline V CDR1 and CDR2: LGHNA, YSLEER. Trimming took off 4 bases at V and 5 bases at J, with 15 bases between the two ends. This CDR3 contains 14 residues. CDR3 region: CASSPRSGADEQYF. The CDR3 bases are TGCGCCAGCAGCCCCCGGTCGGGGGCGGACGAGCAGTACTTC.

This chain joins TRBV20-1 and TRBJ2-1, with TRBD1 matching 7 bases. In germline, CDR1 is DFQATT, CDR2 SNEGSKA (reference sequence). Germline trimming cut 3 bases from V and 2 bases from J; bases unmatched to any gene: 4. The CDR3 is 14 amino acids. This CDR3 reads CSASGDSAYNEQFF. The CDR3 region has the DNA TGCAGTGCTAGCGGGGACAGCGCCTACAATGAGCAGTTCTTC.

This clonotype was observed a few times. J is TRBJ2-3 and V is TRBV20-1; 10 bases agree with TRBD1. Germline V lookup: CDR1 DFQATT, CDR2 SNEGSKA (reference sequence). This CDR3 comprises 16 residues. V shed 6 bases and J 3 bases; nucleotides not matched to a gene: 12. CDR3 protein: CSASRGQGDWTDTQYF. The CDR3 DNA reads TGCAGTGCCTCCCGAGGACAGGGGGATTGGACAGATACGCAGTATTTT.

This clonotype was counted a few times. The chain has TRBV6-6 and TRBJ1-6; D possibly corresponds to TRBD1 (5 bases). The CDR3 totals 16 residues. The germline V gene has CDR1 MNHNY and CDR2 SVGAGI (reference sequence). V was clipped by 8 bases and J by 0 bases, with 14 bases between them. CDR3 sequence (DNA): TGTGCCAGCCGAGTTTGGGGGAGCTCCTATAATTCACCCCTCCACTTT. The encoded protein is CASRVWGSSYNSPLHF.

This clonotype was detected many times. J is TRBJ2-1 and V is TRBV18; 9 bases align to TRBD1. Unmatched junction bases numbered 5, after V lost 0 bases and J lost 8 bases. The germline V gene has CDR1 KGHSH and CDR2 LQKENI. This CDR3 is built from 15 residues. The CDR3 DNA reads TGTGCCAGCTCACCACCGGGACAGGGAAGGGATGAGCAGTTCTTC. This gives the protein CASSPPGQGRDEQFF.

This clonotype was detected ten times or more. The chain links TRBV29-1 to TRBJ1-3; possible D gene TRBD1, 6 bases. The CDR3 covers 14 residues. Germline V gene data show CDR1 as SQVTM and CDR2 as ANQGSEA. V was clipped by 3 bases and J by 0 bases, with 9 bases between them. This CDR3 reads CSVEGRGSGNTIYF. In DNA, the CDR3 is TGCAGCGTTGAGGGCAGGGGCTCTGGAAACACCATATATTTT. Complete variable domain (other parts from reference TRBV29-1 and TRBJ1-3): SAVISQKPSRDICQRGTSLTIQCQVDSQVTMMFWYRQQPGQSLTLIATANQGSEATYESGFVIDKFPISRPNLTFSTLTVSNMSPEDSSIYLCSVEGRGSGNTIYFGEGSWLTVV.

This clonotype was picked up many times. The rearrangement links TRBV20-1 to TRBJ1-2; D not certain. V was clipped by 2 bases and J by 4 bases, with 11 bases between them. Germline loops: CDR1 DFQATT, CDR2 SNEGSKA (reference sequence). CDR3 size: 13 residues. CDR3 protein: CSARMWLPYGYTF. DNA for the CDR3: TGCAGTGCTAGAATGTGGCTGCCCTATGGCTACACCTTC.

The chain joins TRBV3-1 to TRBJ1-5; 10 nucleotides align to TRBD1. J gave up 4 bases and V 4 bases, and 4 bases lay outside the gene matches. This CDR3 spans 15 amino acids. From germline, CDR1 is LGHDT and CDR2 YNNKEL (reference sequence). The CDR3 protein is CASSPGQGQNQPQHF. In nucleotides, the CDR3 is TGTGCCAGCAGCCCGGGACAGGGGCAAAATCAGCCCCAGCATTTT.

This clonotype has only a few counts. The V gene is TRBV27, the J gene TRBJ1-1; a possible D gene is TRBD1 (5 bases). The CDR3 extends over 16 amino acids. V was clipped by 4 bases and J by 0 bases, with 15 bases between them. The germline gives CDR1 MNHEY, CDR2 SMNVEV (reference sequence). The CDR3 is CASSSRGRSMNTEAFF. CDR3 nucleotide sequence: TGTGCCAGCAGTTCCCGGGGCAGATCGATGAACACTGAAGCTTTCTTT.

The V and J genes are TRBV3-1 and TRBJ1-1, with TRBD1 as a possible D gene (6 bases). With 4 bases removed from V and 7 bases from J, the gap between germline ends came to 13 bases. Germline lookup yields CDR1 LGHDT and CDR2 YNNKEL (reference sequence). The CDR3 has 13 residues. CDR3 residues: CASSLDRSIEAFF. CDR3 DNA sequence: TGTGCCAGCAGCCTCGACAGGTCTATTGAAGCTTTCTTT.

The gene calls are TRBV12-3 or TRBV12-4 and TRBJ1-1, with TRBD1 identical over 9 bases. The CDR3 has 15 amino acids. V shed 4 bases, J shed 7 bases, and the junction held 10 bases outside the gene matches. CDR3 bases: TGTGCCAGCAGTTCTATACAGGGGGCGAGACTTGAAGCTTTCTTT. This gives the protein CASSSIQGARLEAFF.

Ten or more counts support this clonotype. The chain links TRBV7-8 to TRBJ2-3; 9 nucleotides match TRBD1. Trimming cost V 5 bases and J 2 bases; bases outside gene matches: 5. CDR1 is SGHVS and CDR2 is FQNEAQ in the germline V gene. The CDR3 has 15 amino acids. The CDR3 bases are TGTGCCAGCAGCCACAGGGGGCCTACCACAGATACGCAGTATTTT. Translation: CASSHRGPTTDTQYF.

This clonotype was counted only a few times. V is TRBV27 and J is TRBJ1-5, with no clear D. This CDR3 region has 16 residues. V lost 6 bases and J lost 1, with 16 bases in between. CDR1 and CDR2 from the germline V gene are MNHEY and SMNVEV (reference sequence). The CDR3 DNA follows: TGTGCCAGCAGACCGGGCTCGGTTTGGAGCAATCAGCCCCAGCATTTT. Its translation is CASRPGSVWSNQPQHF.

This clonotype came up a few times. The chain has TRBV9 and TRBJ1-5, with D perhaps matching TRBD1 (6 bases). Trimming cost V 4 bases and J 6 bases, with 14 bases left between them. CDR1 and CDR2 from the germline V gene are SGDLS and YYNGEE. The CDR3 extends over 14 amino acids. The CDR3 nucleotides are TGTGCCAGCAGCCCAACACAGGGAAGTCAGCCCCAGCATTTT. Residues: CASSPTQGSQPQHF. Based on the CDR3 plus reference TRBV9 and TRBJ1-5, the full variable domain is DSGVTQTPKHLITATGQRVTLRCSPRSGDLSVYWYQQSLDQGLQFLIQYYNGEERAKGNILERFSAQQFPDLHSELNLSSLELGDSALYFCASSPTQGSQPQHFGDGTRLSIL.

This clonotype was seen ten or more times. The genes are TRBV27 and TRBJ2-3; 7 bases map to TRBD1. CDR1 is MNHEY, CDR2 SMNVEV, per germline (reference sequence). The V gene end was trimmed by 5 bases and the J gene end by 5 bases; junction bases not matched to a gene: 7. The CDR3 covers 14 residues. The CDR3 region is CASSRRDSRDTQYF. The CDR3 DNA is TGTGCCAGCAGTCGCCGGGACAGCCGAGATACGCAGTATTTT.

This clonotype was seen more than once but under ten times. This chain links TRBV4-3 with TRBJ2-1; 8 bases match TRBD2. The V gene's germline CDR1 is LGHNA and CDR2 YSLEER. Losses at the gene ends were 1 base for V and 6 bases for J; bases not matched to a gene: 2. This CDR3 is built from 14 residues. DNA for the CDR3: TGCGCCAGCAGCCAAGCGGGGGGGCTCAATGAGCAGTTCTTC. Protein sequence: CASSQAGGLNEQFF.

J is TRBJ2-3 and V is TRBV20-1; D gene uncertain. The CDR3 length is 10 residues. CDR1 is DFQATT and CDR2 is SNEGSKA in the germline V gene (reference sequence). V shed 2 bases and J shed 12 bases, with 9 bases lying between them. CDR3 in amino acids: CSARSESQYF. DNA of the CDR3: TGCAGTGCTAGATCTGAGTCCCAGTATTTT.

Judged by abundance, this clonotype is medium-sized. The CDR3 region has the DNA TGCAGTGCTAGGACAGGGGACACTGAAGCTTTCTTT. Its protein product is CSARTGDTEAFF. The chain joins TRBV20-1 to TRBJ1-1; 8 bases match TRBD1. This CDR3 comprises 12 residues. From germline, CDR1 is DFQATT and CDR2 SNEGSKA (reference sequence). After removal of 3 bases from V and 3 bases from J, the junction contained 0 bases not matched to a gene.

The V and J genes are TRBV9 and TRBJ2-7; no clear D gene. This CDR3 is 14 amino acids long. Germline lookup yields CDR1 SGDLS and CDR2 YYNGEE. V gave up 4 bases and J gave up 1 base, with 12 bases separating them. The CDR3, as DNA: TGTGCCAGCAGCTCTAACGGGCCGTCCTACGAGCAGTACTTC. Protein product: CASSSNGPSYEQYF.

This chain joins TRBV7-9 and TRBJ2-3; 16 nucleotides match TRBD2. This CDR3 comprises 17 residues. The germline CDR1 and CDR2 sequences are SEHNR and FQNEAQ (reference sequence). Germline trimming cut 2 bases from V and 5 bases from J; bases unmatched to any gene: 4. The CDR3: CASSLPGLAGGQDTQYF. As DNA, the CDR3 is TGTGCCAGCAGCTTACCGGGACTAGCGGGAGGGCAAGATACGCAGTATTTT.

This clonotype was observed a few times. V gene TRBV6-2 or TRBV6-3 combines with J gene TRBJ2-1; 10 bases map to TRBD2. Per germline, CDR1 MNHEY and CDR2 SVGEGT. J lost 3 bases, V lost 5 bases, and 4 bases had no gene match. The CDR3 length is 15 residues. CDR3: CASSGGLAVYNEQFF. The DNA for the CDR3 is TGTGCCAGCAGTGGAGGACTAGCGGTCTACAATGAGCAGTTCTTC.